The 30 T cell receptor beta chains below were found in one sample sequenced in a study of T cells in Graves' hyperthyroidism and ophthalmopathy. Amplified TCR beta CDR3 regions derived from RNA transcripts. TCR CDR3 regions were first amplified by RT-PCR with HTBI primers. TCRdb independently ran MiXCR on the multiplex PCR reads; one entry per CDR3 protein. Among about 360,000 distinct CDR3 sequences listed, about 12% were seen once. The sequenced sample was blood. All receptors derive from a woman between 18 and 30 years old with Graves' hyperthyroidism.

This clonotype was found many times. The chain combines TRBV2 with TRBJ1-5; D is ambiguous. Germline CDR1 is SNHLY and CDR2 is FYNNEI. The CDR3 has 21 residues. The V end lost 0 bases, the J end lost 0 bases, and 24 bases lay between the germline ends. The CDR3 loop reads CASSEADPSPGFVASNQPQHF. CDR3 in DNA: TGTGCCAGCAGTGAAGCGGACCCCTCCCCGGGGTTCGTTGCTAGCAATCAGCCCCAGCATTTT. Drawing the rest from reference TRBV2 and TRBJ1-5, the complete variable domain is EPEVTQTPSHQVTQMGQEVILRCVPISNHLYFYWYRQILGQKVEFLVSFYNNEISEKSEIFDDQFSVERPDGSNFTLKIRSTKLEDSAMYFCASSEADPSPGFVASNQPQHFGDGTRLSIL.

This clonotype was counted many times. The rearrangement uses TRBV7-8 and TRBJ2-3, with a possible D match to TRBD2 (5 bases). This CDR3 contains 15 residues. With 1 base removed from V and 5 bases from J, the gap between germline ends came to 13 bases. Germline lookup yields CDR1 SGHVS and CDR2 FQNEAQ. The CDR3 loop reads CASSLGRTGIDTQYF. Written as DNA, the CDR3 is TGTGCCAGCAGCTTAGGAAGGACGGGGATAGATACGCAGTATTTT. Supplemented by reference TRBV7-8 and TRBJ2-3, the full variable domain reads GAGVSQSPRYKVAKRGQDVALRCDPISGHVSLFWYQQALGQGPEFLTYFQNEAQLDKSGLPSDRFFAERPEGSVSTLKIQRTQQEDSAVYLCASSLGRTGIDTQYFGPGTRLTVL.

This clonotype showed up many times. The rearrangement links TRBV11-2 to TRBJ1-4, with D tentatively TRBD1 (6 bases). Per the germline V gene, CDR1 is SGHAT and CDR2 is FQNNGV. This CDR3 has 14 amino acids. The germline V and J ends were trimmed by 4 bases and 5 bases, with 11 bases remaining between them. The CDR3 sequence is CASSSGGPNEKLFF. The CDR3 DNA reads as TGTGCCAGCAGCTCCGGGGGCCCAAATGAAAAACTGTTTTTT.

This clonotype was seen repeatedly, ten times or more. The chain links TRBV9 to TRBJ2-3; 14 bases are a match to TRBD2. J lost 1 base, V lost 3 bases, and 1 base had no gene match. Per the germline V gene, CDR1 is SGDLS and CDR2 is YYNGEE. The CDR3 length is 16 residues. CDR3 sequence (DNA): TGTGCCAGCAGCGGACTAGCGGGGGGGGGCACAGATACGCAGTATTTT. Its protein is CASSGLAGGGTDTQYF. Using reference TRBV9 and TRBJ2-3 for the parts outside the CDR3, the full variable domain is DSGVTQTPKHLITATGQRVTLRCSPRSGDLSVYWYQQSLDQGLQFLIQYYNGEERAKGNILERFSAQQFPDLHSELNLSSLELGDSALYFCASSGLAGGGTDTQYFGPGTRLTVL.

This clonotype was counted between two and nine times. The rearrangement joins TRBV19 to TRBJ1-2; TRBD1 aligns across 12 bases. This CDR3 is built from 12 residues. Trimming removed 10 bases from V and 7 bases from J; junction bases left unmatched: 4. Germline-derived CDR1 and CDR2 are LNHDA and SQIVND (reference sequence). In nucleotides, the CDR3 is TGTGCCACCGGGACAGGGGGCTTTGGCTACACCTTC. Amino acids: CATGTGGFGYTF. The full variable domain, its missing parts supplied by reference TRBV19 and TRBJ1-2, is DGGITQSPKYLFRKEGQNVTLSCEQNLNHDAMYWYRQDPGQGLRLIYYSQIVNDFQKGDIAEGYSVSREKKESFPLTVTSAQKNPTAFYLCATGTGGFGYTFGSGTRLTVV.

This clonotype was detected many times. The chain employs TRBV7-2 and TRBJ2-2; 10 positions agree with TRBD2. The V gene end was trimmed by 2 bases and the J gene end by 1 base; junction bases not matched to a gene: 13. From germline, CDR1 is SGHTA and CDR2 FQGNSA. The length of the CDR3 is 20 residues. The CDR3 here is CASSLRHGVSSGRNTGELFF. CDR3 DNA sequence: TGTGCCAGCAGCTTAAGGCATGGGGTATCTAGCGGGAGGAACACCGGGGAGCTGTTTTTT.

The V call is TRBV10-3, the J call TRBJ2-1; weak D call: TRBD2 (6 bases). The CDR3 runs 14 residues. Germline V gene lookup returns CDR1 ENHRY and CDR2 SYGVKD. Trimming took 7 bases from V and 9 from J, leaving 19 bases between them. CDR3 DNA sequence: TGTGCCATCACCACGAAACGGGGGTCAGGTGAGCAGTTCTTC. This sequence encodes CAITTKRGSGEQFF.

This clonotype was counted ten times or more. The V gene is TRBV25-1, the J gene TRBJ2-5; D ambiguous. The CDR3 totals 14 residues. V was trimmed by 1 base and J by 0 bases, leaving 6 bases between them. In germline, CDR1 is MGHDK, CDR2 SYGVNS. DNA for the CDR3: TGTGCCAGCAGTGAATGGGCAGACCAAGAGACCCAGTACTTC. As protein: CASSEWADQETQYF. Drawing the rest from reference TRBV25-1 and TRBJ2-5, the complete variable domain is EADIYQTPRYLVIGTGKKITLECSQTMGHDKMYWYQQDPGMELHLIHYSYGVNSTEKGDLSSESTVSRIRTEHFPLTLESARPSHTSQYLCASSEWADQETQYFGPGTRLLVL.

J is TRBJ2-1 and V is TRBV19; TRBD2 matches at 11 bases. This CDR3 comprises 18 residues. Germline values: CDR1 LNHDA, CDR2 SQIVND (reference sequence). V lost 6 bases to trimming and J lost 6 bases; unmatched junction nucleotides: 16. In DNA form, the CDR3 reads TGTGCCAGTAGATGGTCTAGCGGGAGGTTTTCTGGCTCCAATGAGCAGTTCTTC. Translation gives CASRWSSGRFSGSNEQFF.

The V gene is TRBV7-8, the J gene TRBJ2-2; D possibly corresponds to TRBD1 (6 bases). Germline V lookup: CDR1 SGHVS, CDR2 FQNEAQ. This CDR3 has 19 residues. The germline V and J ends were trimmed by 1 base and 0 bases, with 18 bases remaining between them. Here the CDR3 reads CASSLGRSGVKSNTGELFF. CDR3 coding DNA: TGTGCCAGCAGCTTAGGTCGGTCAGGGGTCAAATCGAACACCGGGGAGCTGTTTTTT. Full variable domain (rest looked up from reference TRBV7-8 and TRBJ2-2): GAGVSQSPRYKVAKRGQDVALRCDPISGHVSLFWYQQALGQGPEFLTYFQNEAQLDKSGLPSDRFFAERPEGSVSTLKIQRTQQEDSAVYLCASSLGRSGVKSNTGELFFGEGSRLTVL.

This clonotype has a count of ten or more. The gene calls are TRBV11-1 and TRBJ2-7, with 13 bases lining up with TRBD2. The CDR3 contains 14 residues. Germline trimming cut 5 bases from V and 5 bases from J; bases unmatched to any gene: 3. Germline V lookup: CDR1 SGHAT, CDR2 FQDESV (reference sequence). For the CDR3, the DNA is TGTGCCAGCAGCATTGGGACTAGCGGGAACGAGCAGTACTTC. This encodes CASSIGTSGNEQYF.

This clonotype was seen repeatedly, ten times or more. The chain carries TRBV29-1 and TRBJ2-5; a weak D match, TRBD2 (6 bases). The germline gives CDR1 SQVTM, CDR2 ANQGSEA. The CDR3 extends over 15 amino acids. The V gene lost 4 bases and the J gene lost 3 bases, with 18 bases spanning the gap. CDR3: CSVGESGVVKETQYF. The CDR3 nucleotides are TGCAGCGTTGGAGAATCGGGAGTAGTCAAAGAGACCCAGTACTTC.

This clonotype was picked up many times. The chain combines TRBV20-1 with TRBJ2-1; D is perhaps TRBD1 (7 bases). V was cut by 3 bases and J by 9 bases, with 12 bases left in between. The germline gives CDR1 DFQATT, CDR2 SNEGSKA (reference sequence). The CDR3 is 12 residues long. For the CDR3, the DNA is TGCAGTGCTAGGGAGGGGGCCGGTGAGCAGTTCTTC. This sequence encodes CSAREGAGEQFF.

This clonotype has only a few counts. The chain joins TRBV6-4 to TRBJ2-7, with D perhaps TRBD1 (5 bases). V was clipped by 7 bases and J by 6 bases, with 16 bases between them. Germline V gene data show CDR1 as MRHNA and CDR2 as SNTAGT. The CDR3 extends over 13 amino acids. The CDR3 sequence: CASKGVGRGEQYF. CDR3 coding DNA: TGTGCCAGCAAGGGTGTGGGAAGGGGCGAGCAGTACTTC.

This clonotype was observed many times. The chain employs TRBV18 and TRBJ2-7; D unresolved. Germline V lookup: CDR1 KGHSH, CDR2 LQKENI. CDR3 length equals 13 residues. The germline V and J ends were trimmed by 0 bases and 6 bases, with 9 bases remaining between them. CDR3 in amino acids: CASSPPDLVEQYF. DNA for the CDR3: TGTGCCAGCTCACCACCGGATTTGGTCGAGCAGTACTTC. Using reference TRBV18 and TRBJ2-7 for the parts outside the CDR3, the full variable domain is NAGVMQNPRHLVRRRGQEARLRCSPMKGHSHVYWYRQLPEEGLKFMVYLQKENIIDESGMPKERFSAEFPKEGPSILRIQQVVRGDSAAYFCASSPPDLVEQYFGPGTRLTVT.

The chain links TRBV5-4 to TRBJ2-2; D is unclear. CDR3 length: 15 residues. Germline CDR1 SGHNT, CDR2 YYREEE (reference sequence). Between the trimmed V and J ends, which lost 6 bases and 4 bases, there was a span of 16 bases. CDR3 residues: CASNEAAPSTGELFF. The CDR3 DNA follows: TGTGCCAGCAATGAAGCCGCCCCTTCCACCGGGGAGCTGTTTTTT.

The chain has TRBV28 and TRBJ1-5; D gene uncertain. Germline V gene sequence: CDR1 MDHEN, CDR2 SYDVKM. CDR3 length: 12 amino acids. The germline V and J ends were trimmed by 7 bases and 2 bases, with 6 bases remaining between them. In DNA form, the CDR3 reads TGTGCCAGCAAGTCTCGCAATCAGCCCCAGCATTTT. It yields the protein CASKSRNQPQHF.

This clonotype was seen many times. V is TRBV10-3 and J is TRBJ1-1; possible D gene TRBD1, 5 bases. There are 14 residues in the CDR3. The V end was cut by 6 bases, the J end by 5 bases, with 16 bases between. CDR1 is ENHRY and CDR2 is SYGVKD in the germline V gene. CDR3: CAIRGTASGTEAFF. Written as DNA, the CDR3 is TGTGCCATCAGAGGGACCGCCAGCGGTACTGAAGCTTTCTTT.

This clonotype turned up a few times. The chain employs TRBV19 and TRBJ2-7; 7 bases fit TRBD1. With V trimmed by 5 bases and J by 1 base, 11 bases remained unmatched. CDR3 size: 16 residues. The germline CDR1 and CDR2 sequences are LNHDA and SQIVND (reference sequence). The CDR3 here is CASSFSRGQRSYEQYF. CDR3 nucleotide sequence: TGTGCCAGTAGTTTCAGCCGGGGACAGCGTTCCTACGAGCAGTACTTC.

This clonotype was detected only a few times. The rearrangement links TRBV18 to TRBJ2-7; D is unresolved. The CDR3 is 15 amino acids. V lost 3 bases and J 3 bases, leaving 15 bases between the germline ends. The germline V gene has CDR1 KGHSH and CDR2 LQKENI. CDR3 residues: CASSPSRDINYEQYF. CDR3 DNA sequence: TGTGCCAGCTCACCCTCTCGCGACATCAACTACGAGCAGTACTTC.

In this sample, this clonotype turned up many times. The chain uses TRBV6-1 and TRBJ1-2, with D maybe TRBD1 (6 bases). V was pared by 5 bases and J by 4 bases, with 17 bases between. The CDR3 length is 15 residues. Germline V gives CDR1 MNHNS, CDR2 SASEGT. CDR3 sequence (DNA): TGTGCCAGCAGTTCCGCCGGGACAATATCCTATGGCTACACCTTC. The encoded protein is CASSSAGTISYGYTF.

V and J are TRBV6-1 and TRBJ1-4; D gene uncertain. The V gene's germline CDR1 is MNHNS and CDR2 SASEGT. Trimming cost V 7 bases and J 4 bases, with 22 bases left between them. This CDR3 has 17 residues. CDR3 residues: CASTHKRQFGINEKLFF. The CDR3 DNA follows: TGTGCCAGCACCCACAAGCGGCAGTTCGGGATTAATGAAAAACTGTTTTTT.

This clonotype was recorded many times. The chain links TRBV7-2 to TRBJ2-5, with 9 bases fitting TRBD2. CDR3 length: 20 amino acids. CDR1 SGHTA and CDR2 FQGNSA come from the germline V gene. After removal of 5 bases from V and 0 bases from J, the junction contained 19 bases not matched to a gene. CDR3 nucleotides: TGTGCCAGCAGCGGGGCATCCAGGGCTAGCGGGGAATTGTACCAAGAGACCCAGTACTTC. It codes for CASSGASRASGELYQETQYF.

This clonotype was picked up many times. The chain links TRBV5-1 to TRBJ2-1; TRBD2 is a possible D gene (5 bases). The CDR3 extends over 15 amino acids. The V end lost 4 bases, the J end lost 1 base, and 12 bases lay between the germline ends. Germline CDR1 is SGHRS and CDR2 is YFSETQ. This CDR3 reads CASSRDVTSYNEQFF. CDR3 DNA sequence: TGCGCCAGCAGCCGGGATGTCACGTCCTACAATGAGCAGTTCTTC. The full variable domain, in which reference TRBV5-1 and TRBJ2-1 provide the parts outside the CDR3, is KAGVTQTPRYLIKTRGQQVTLSCSPISGHRSVSWYQQTPGQGLQFLFEYFSETQRNKGNFPGRFSGRQFSNSRSEMNVSTLELGDSALYLCASSRDVTSYNEQFFGPGTRLTVL.

This chain connects TRBV20-1 to TRBJ1-2; 9 bases line up with TRBD1. CDR1 and CDR2 (germline): DFQATT, SNEGSKA (reference sequence). This CDR3 comprises 14 residues. Unmatched junction bases numbered 9, after V lost 6 bases and J lost 4 bases. The CDR3 nucleotides are TGCAGTGCCGACTCGGGACAGGGATTCTATGGCTACACCTTC. Translated: CSADSGQGFYGYTF.

This chain uses TRBV9 with TRBJ2-1; possibly TRBD2 for D (5 bases). The germline V gene encodes CDR1 SGDLS and CDR2 YYNGEE. The CDR3 is made up of 14 amino acids. Trimming shortened V by 0 bases and J by 10 bases, and 14 bases separated the two germline ends. The CDR3 DNA reads TGTGCCAGCAGCGTAGATCTTCCGACGGGGGAGCAGTTCTTC. Residues: CASSVDLPTGEQFF.

This clonotype came up a few times. This rearrangement joins TRBV7-2 to TRBJ2-3, with D perhaps TRBD1 (6 bases). The ends were cut back, 5 bases at V and 13 bases at J, with 25 bases in the middle. CDR1 and CDR2 from the germline V gene are SGHTA and FQGNSA. The length of the CDR3 is 15 residues. The CDR3 DNA follows: TGTGCCAGCAGCCCCGGGCCTGAACAGGGTCCCAAAAAGTATTTT. Protein: CASSPGPEQGPKKYF.

This sequence joins TRBV20-1 and TRBJ2-7, with D possibly matching TRBD2 (6 bases). V was shortened by 4 bases and J by 0 bases, with 7 bases between the two germline ends. The CDR3 length is 12 residues. Germline lookup yields CDR1 DFQATT and CDR2 SNEGSKA (reference sequence). This CDR3 is CSATGSSYEQYF. In DNA, the CDR3 is TGCAGTGCTACCGGGAGCTCCTACGAGCAGTACTTC.

This clonotype occurred many times. The V gene is TRBV7-9, the J gene TRBJ1-5, with D tentatively TRBD1 (5 bases). V was cut by 7 bases and J by 6 bases, with 13 bases left in between. CDR1 SEHNR and CDR2 FQNEAQ come from the germline V gene (reference sequence). The CDR3 is 13 residues long. CDR3 sequence: CASTAGQGQPQHF. DNA for the CDR3: TGTGCCAGCACGGCAGGTCAGGGTCAGCCCCAGCATTTT.

This clonotype has a handful of counts. The chain joins TRBV5-4 to TRBJ2-5, with 7 bases matching TRBD1. The CDR3 spans 14 residues. Trimming took 2 bases from V and 3 from J; bases not matched to a gene: 4. Germline V gives CDR1 SGHNT, CDR2 YYREEE (reference sequence). The CDR3 loop reads CASSFGTVEETQYF. The CDR3 DNA follows: TGTGCCAGCAGCTTTGGGACAGTAGAAGAGACCCAGTACTTC.